The next 14 T cell receptor beta chains were all read from a single sample in a study of blood T cell repertoires in COVID-19. Repertoires were generated with immunoSEQ multiplex PCR, while TCRdb's copy carries only in-frame clones and drops some. This table holds about half a million clones, about 85% found once. Material for sequencing was PBMCs or T cells enriched from blood (not recorded which). These receptors all come from an older woman who had recovered from COVID-19.

The chain combines TRBV18 with TRBJ1-5, with D possibly TRBD1 on 5 matching bases. The V gene's germline CDR1 is KGHSH and CDR2 LQKENI. The V and J ends lost 3 bases and 1 base respectively, with 13 bases between them. The CDR3 spans 16 residues. The CDR3 nucleotides read TGTGCCAGCTCACCCCCAGGGCAGAGGAGCAATCAGCCCCAGCATTTT. As protein: CASSPPGQRSNQPQHF.

The chain carries TRBV15 and TRBJ1-6; D unclear. Germline assignment: CDR1 LNHNV and CDR2 YYDKDF (reference sequence). The CDR3 has 14 amino acids. Trimming left V 4 bases short and J 9 bases short, with 13 bases between. The DNA for the CDR3 is TGTGCCACCAGCACCGCCCTCCCGAGTTCACCCCTCCACTTT. It is translated as CATSTALPSSPLHF.

The chain has TRBV9 and TRBJ2-5; the D gene is possibly TRBD2 (6 bases). The germline gives CDR1 SGDLS, CDR2 YYNGEE. The CDR3 has 19 amino acids. V gave up 5 bases and J gave up 4 bases, with 30 bases separating them. The CDR3 bases are TGTGCCAGCAGGGGACCCTTAAGGTGCGGGGTCCGTCCCGCAGAGACCCAGTACTTC. This sequence encodes CASRGPLRCGVRPAETQYF.

In regard to this clone: This sample also contains other DNA sequences that code for the same CDR3. The chain combines TRBV5-1 with TRBJ2-7, with D maybe TRBD1 (5 bases). This CDR3 spans 14 amino acids. V was trimmed by 0 bases and J by 3 bases, leaving 10 bases between them. Germline assignment: CDR1 SGHRS and CDR2 YFSETQ. The DNA for the CDR3 is TGCGCCAGCAGCTTGGGCCAGGGTAGCTACGAGCAGTACTTC. It yields the protein CASSLGQGSYEQYF.

This clone was recorded only once. J is TRBJ1-6 and V is TRBV18; 9 positions agree with TRBD1. V was pared by 5 bases and J by 8 bases, with 7 bases of the junction left unmatched. Germline V lookup: CDR1 KGHSH, CDR2 LQKENI. This CDR3 spans 15 amino acids. The CDR3 region has the DNA TGTGCCAGCTCATCCGGGACAGGGAAGGATTCACCCCTCCACTTT. It yields the protein CASSSGTGKDSPLHF.

This chain uses TRBV2 with TRBJ1-4; D unresolved. The V end was cut by 7 bases, the J end by 8 bases, with 23 bases between. There are 16 residues in the CDR3. Germline V gene lookup returns CDR1 SNHLY and CDR2 FYNNEI. In nucleotides, the CDR3 is TGTGCCAGCATTAACCCCTTAAAATCTACGGGGGAAAAACTGTTTTTT. Protein sequence: CASINPLKSTGEKLFF.

This clone showed up just a few times. The chain couples TRBV7-8 to TRBJ1-4, with D maybe TRBD1 (5 bases). The V end lost 3 bases, the J end lost 0 bases, and 11 bases lay between the germline ends. CDR1 SGHVS and CDR2 FQNEAQ come from the germline V gene. This CDR3 is 16 amino acids long. The CDR3 region has the DNA TGTGCCAGCAGCTTCTCCAGGGTGACAACTAATGAAAAACTGTTTTTT. This gives the protein CASSFSRVTTNEKLFF.

The chain recombines TRBV15 with TRBJ1-6; 11 nucleotides agree with TRBD1. The CDR3 is 14 amino acids. Losses at the gene ends were 5 bases for V and 10 bases for J; bases not matched to a gene: 4. CDR1 LNHNV and CDR2 YYDKDF come from the germline V gene (reference sequence). The CDR3 reads CATSRDRGGSPLHF. The CDR3 DNA reads TGTGCCACCAGCCGGGACAGGGGGGGATCACCCCTCCACTTT.

This sequence joins TRBV5-5 and TRBJ1-4; 7 bases match TRBD1. The CDR3 is 15 amino acids. Germline-derived CDR1 and CDR2 are SGHKS and YYEKEE (reference sequence). V gave up 3 bases and J gave up 5 bases; unmatched junction bases: 7. The CDR3 spells CASSSLTGRNEKLFF. The CDR3 DNA reads as TGTGCCAGCAGCTCGTTGACAGGGAGGAATGAAAAACTGTTTTTT.

The gene calls are TRBV19 and TRBJ1-5; 7 nucleotides line up with TRBD1. This CDR3 has 15 residues. Germline V gene data show CDR1 as LNHDA and CDR2 as SQIVND (reference sequence). V lost 2 bases, J lost 6 bases, and 7 bases stayed unmatched. CDR3 sequence (DNA): TGTGCCAGTAGTATAACAGGGGAAGAGGGTCAGCCCCAGCATTTT. This encodes CASSITGEEGQPQHF. The full variable domain, rest sourced from reference TRBV19 and TRBJ1-5, is DGGITQSPKYLFRKEGQNVTLSCEQNLNHDAMYWYRQDPGQGLRLIYYSQIVNDFQKGDIAEGYSVSREKKESFPLTVTSAQKNPTAFYLCASSITGEEGQPQHFGDGTRLSIL.

The chain couples TRBV5-1 to TRBJ2-7; 7 nucleotides match TRBD1. The V and J ends lost 4 bases and 5 bases, in that order; junction bases with no gene match: 12. Germline CDR1 is SGHRS and CDR2 is YFSETQ. The CDR3 length is 15 residues. The DNA for the CDR3 is TGCGCCAGCAGCCAGGGACAGTGGGTGCCCAACGAGCAGTACTTC. Amino acids: CASSQGQWVPNEQYF.

The V gene is TRBV19, the J gene TRBJ1-2, with D unresolved. V lost 7 bases and J lost 0, with 9 bases in between. The CDR3 loop spans 13 amino acids. From germline, CDR1 is LNHDA and CDR2 SQIVND (reference sequence). The DNA of the CDR3 is TGTGCCAGTAATCTGGGCCCTAACTATGGCTACACCTTC. Protein: CASNLGPNYGYTF.

V and J are TRBV7-2 and TRBJ2-1; TRBD2 might be the D (6 bases). The V gene's germline CDR1 is SGHTA and CDR2 FQGNSA. CDR3 length: 16 amino acids. Between the trimmed V and J ends, which lost 5 bases and 3 bases, there was a span of 17 bases. CDR3 nucleotides: TGTGCCAGCAGCCTCCTAGGGGCGGGGAACTACAATGAGCAGTTCTTC. Encoded protein: CASSLLGAGNYNEQFF.

The genes are TRBV18 and TRBJ1-1; unclear D gene. Germline values: CDR1 KGHSH, CDR2 LQKENI. Trimming removed 6 bases at V and 1 base at J, with 6 bases between. There are 12 residues in the CDR3. The CDR3 spells CASSSRNTEAFF. In DNA, the CDR3 is TGTGCCAGCTCGTCCAGGAACACTGAAGCTTTCTTT.